This paragraph reports one T cell receptor beta chain. These data originate in a study of regulatory T cells in long-lasting Graves disease. The germline V and J ends were trimmed by 2 bases and 8 bases, with 15 bases remaining between them. This CDR3 contains 14 residues. Time point of the sample: newly diagnosed GD, antithyroid drugs for less than 3 months. After RNA was extracted from PBMCs, the TCR library was made from it. Combining iRepertoire HTBI primers with Arm-PCR of CDR3 regions, the authors built TCR beta libraries. TCRdb recomputed calls from the multiplex PCR reads with MiXCR, one row per CDR3 protein. The sample holds 350,000 to 550,000 distinct CDR3 sequences, around 15% seen once. This sample also belongs to another study, concerning T cells in Graves' hyperthyroidism and ophthalmopathy.

The source was peripheral blood mononuclear cells (PBMCs), collected at new diagnosis, from a patient treated with antithyroid drugs. The TCR was taken from a woman under 30 with Graves disease. The chain uses TRBV12-3 or TRBV12-4 and TRBJ1-2; weak D call: TRBD1 (5 bases). The DNA for the CDR3 is TGTGCCAGCAGTTTACGCAGGGTGGCTCGCGGCTACACCTTC. It translates to CASSLRRVARGYTF.